These T cell receptor beta chains were read from a single sample in a study of response to subunit inactivated influenza vaccine. Using its own MiXCR run on the RT-PCR reads, TCRdb lists one record per CDR3 protein. The repertoire holds around 500,000 distinct CDR3 sequences, with approximately 11% as singletons. Sequenced here: PBMCs from blood, sampled 45 days after vaccination. These TCRs come from a man aged 45-65 years who received an inactivated influenza vaccine. The CDR3 runs from the conserved cysteine through the conserved F or W. A D gene is named only where the DNA matches it firmly. A row's size may be missing; if present it is once, few, many or a size class.

D	V	size	J	CDR3	DNA
-	TRBV10-3	few	TRBJ1-1	CAISAGGTEAFF	TGTGCCATCAGTGCGGGAGGCACTGAAGCTTTCTTT
TRBD1	TRBV25-1	-	TRBJ1-5	CASSAAGGGNQPQHF	TGTGCCAGCAGTGCAGCAGGGGGCGGCAATCAGCCCCAGCATTTT
-	TRBV11-2	many	TRBJ2-1	CASSLATGPVSYNEQFF	TGTGCCAGCAGCTTAGCTACAGGACCCGTCTCCTACAATGAGCAGTTCTTC
TRBD1	TRBV7-9	many	TRBJ2-5	CASSLSDRVQETQYF	TGTGCCAGCAGCTTATCGGACAGGGTACAAGAGACCCAGTACTTC
TRBD2	TRBV7-2	many	TRBJ2-7	CASRSRRGSSYEQYF	TGTGCCAGCCGAAGCCGTCGCGGGAGCTCCTACGAGCAGTACTTC
-	TRBV7-9	-	TRBJ1-3	CASSDKRGNTIYF	TGTGCCAGCAGCGACAAAAGGGGAAACACCATATATTTT
-	TRBV28	few	TRBJ2-1	CASSPSWDEQFF	TGTGCCAGCAGTCCAAGTTGGGATGAGCAGTTCTTC
TRBD2	TRBV11-1	once	TRBJ2-1	CASSKGLAGFYNEQFF	TGTGCCAGCAGCAAAGGACTAGCGGGGTTCTACAATGAGCAGTTCTTC
TRBD2	TRBV5-1	few	TRBJ2-3	CASSFSGGTGDTQYF	TGCGCCAGCAGCTTTAGCGGGGGGACAGGTGATACGCAGTATTTT
TRBD2	TRBV12-3/TRBV12-4	-	TRBJ2-2	CASTPGGTTWNTGELFF	TGTGCCAGCACCCCAGGAGGGACTACCTGGAACACCGGGGAGCTGTTTTTT
-	TRBV7-2	many	TRBJ1-2	CASSTPLLNYGYTF	TGTGCCAGCAGCACCCCCCTCCTTAACTATGGCTACACCTTC